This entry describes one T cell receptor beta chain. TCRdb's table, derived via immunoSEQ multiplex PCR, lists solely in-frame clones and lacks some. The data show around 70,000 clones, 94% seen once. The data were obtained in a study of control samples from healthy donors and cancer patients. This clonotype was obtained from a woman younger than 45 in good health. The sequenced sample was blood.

The CDR3 region is CASSQGGEQPQHF. The CDR3 DNA follows: TGTGCCAGCAGCCAAGGAGGGGAACAGCCCCAGCATTTT. This chain uses TRBV3-1 (or the pseudogene TRBV3-2) with TRBJ1-5; tentatively, D is TRBD1 (5 bases). From germline, CDR1 is LGHDT and CDR2 YNNKEL (reference sequence). This CDR3 is built from 13 residues. V dropped 1 base and J dropped 7 bases, with 8 bases sitting between them.